This TCR beta chain was obtained from a study of T cells after yellow fever vaccination. Across the whole study: Researchers used SMART-Seq v4 Ultra Low Input to prepare fractions that had low cell numbers.

The TCR cDNA carried a universal primer site and UMIs from 5'RACE template switching. TCRdb analysed the 5' RACE reads with MiXCR anew, one entry per CDR3 protein. The sample has 320,000 or so distinct CDR3 sequences; roughly 8% are singletons. This clonotype has a count of ten or more. Its antigen remains unknown. The CDR3 runs to 13 residues. Germline V lookup: CDR1 LNHDA, CDR2 SQIVND (reference sequence). V gave up 6 bases and J gave up 0 bases, with 9 bases separating them. Study results and caveats: The CD4 and CD8 compartments had a small share of their clonotypes in common. Post-booster samples contained most primary-vaccination clones (about 96% CD4, about 85% CD8).

The sequenced sample was PBMCs, obtained 35 to 50 days after the first yellow fever vaccination. The source is a man aged 18 to 29 who received the YFV17D yellow fever vaccine. The chain recombines TRBV19 with TRBJ2-7; no reliable D call. CDR3 DNA sequence: TGTGCCAGTAGCAGGAAAGACTCCTACGAGCAGTACTTC. Protein: CASSRKDSYEQYF.